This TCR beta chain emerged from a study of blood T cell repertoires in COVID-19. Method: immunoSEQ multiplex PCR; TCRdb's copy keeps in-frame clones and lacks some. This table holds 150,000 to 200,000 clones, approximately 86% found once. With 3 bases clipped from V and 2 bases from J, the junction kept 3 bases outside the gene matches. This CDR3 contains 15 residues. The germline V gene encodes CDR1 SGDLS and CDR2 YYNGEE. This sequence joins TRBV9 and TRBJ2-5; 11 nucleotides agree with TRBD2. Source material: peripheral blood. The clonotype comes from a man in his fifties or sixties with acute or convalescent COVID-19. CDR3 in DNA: TGTGCCAGCAGCGCGACTAGCGGGGCTCAAGAGACCCAGTACTTC. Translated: CASSATSGAQETQYF.